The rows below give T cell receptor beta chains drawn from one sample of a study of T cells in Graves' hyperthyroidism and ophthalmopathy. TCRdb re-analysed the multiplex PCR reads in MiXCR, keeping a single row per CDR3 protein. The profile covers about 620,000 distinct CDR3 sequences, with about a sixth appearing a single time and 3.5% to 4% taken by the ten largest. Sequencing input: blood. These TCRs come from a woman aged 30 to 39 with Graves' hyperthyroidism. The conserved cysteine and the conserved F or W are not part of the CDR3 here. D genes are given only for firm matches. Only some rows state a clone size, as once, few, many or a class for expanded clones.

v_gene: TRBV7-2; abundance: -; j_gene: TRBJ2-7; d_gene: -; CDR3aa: ASSPLGGYSYEQY
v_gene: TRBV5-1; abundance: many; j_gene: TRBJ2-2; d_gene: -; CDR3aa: ASSLDRGTGGELF
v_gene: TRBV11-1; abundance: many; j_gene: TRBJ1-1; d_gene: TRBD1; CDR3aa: ASSPWDRGGPEAF
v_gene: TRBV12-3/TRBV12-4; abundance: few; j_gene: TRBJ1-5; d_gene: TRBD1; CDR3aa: ASSDYRGWPQH
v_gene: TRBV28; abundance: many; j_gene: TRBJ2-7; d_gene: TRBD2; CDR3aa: ASSPLGGLYEQY
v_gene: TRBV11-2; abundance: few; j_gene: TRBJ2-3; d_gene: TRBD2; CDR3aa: ASSLDRPLASGKDTQY
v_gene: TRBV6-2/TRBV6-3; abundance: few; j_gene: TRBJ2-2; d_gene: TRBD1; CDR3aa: ASSFPGGMNTGELF
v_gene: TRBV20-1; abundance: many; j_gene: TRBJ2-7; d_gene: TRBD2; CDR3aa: SAQTSGRAREQY
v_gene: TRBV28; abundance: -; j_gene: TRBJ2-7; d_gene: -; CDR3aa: ASSFGVNLREQY
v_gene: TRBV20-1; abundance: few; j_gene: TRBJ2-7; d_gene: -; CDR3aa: SAKGSPYEQY
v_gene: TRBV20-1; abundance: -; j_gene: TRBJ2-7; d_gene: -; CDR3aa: SASLKTTLYYEQY
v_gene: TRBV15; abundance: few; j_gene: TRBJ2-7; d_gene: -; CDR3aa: ATSRDRLVGLYEQY
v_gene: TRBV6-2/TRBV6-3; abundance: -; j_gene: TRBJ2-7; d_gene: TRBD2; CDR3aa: ASSYGLATYEQY
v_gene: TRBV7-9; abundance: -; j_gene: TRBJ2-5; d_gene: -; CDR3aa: ASSALTRVETQY
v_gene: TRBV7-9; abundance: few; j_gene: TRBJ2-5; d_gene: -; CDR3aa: ASSPLPGRQETQY
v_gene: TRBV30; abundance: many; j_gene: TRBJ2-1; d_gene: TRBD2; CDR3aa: AWSPLAGGHQF
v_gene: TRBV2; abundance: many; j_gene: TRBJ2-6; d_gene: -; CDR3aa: ASEQSSGANVLT
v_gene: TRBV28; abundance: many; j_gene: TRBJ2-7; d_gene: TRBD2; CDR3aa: ASSFGAGGFSYEQY
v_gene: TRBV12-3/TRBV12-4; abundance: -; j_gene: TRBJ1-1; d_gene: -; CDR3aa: ASSLRGGGFNTEAF
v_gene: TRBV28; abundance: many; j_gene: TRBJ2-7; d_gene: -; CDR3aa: ASSARRWTVRSYEQY
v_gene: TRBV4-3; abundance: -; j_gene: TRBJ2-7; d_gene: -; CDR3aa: ASSQVGIGPYEQY
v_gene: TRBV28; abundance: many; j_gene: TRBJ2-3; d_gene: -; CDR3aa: ASSQQQFSRDTQY
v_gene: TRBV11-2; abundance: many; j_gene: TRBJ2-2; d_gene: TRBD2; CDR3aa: ASRHPLTSGRAGELF
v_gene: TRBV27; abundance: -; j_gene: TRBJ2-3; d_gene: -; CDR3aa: ASRPPDLVPPGTDTQY
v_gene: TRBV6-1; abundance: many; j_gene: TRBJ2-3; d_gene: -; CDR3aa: ASRPGGTDTQY
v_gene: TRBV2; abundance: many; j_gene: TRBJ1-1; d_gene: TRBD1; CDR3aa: ASSAGTGVGGRGEAF
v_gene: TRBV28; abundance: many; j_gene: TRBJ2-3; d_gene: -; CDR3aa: ATQVYSTDTQY
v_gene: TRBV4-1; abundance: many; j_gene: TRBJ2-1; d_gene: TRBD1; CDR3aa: ASSRRDREVNEQF
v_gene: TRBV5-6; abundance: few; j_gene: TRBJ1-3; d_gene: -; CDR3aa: ASSLGDLAGNTIY
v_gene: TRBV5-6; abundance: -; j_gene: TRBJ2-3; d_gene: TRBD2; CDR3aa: ASSLAGTSGKNTDTQY
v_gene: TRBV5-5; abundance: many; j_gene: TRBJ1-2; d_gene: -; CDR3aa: ASSFGPQGDYGYT
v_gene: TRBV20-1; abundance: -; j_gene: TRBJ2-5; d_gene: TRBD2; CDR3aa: SARPLGTRWETQY
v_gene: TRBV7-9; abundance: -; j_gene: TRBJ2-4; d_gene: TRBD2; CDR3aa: ASSFSQREVGGAKNIQY
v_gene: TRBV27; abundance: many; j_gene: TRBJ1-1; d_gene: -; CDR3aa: ASSLTGSGEAF
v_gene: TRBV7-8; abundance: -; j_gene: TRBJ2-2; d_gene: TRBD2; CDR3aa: ASSMNPGLAGDTGELF
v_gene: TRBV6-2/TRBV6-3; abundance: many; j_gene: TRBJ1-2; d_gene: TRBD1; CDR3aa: ASSYAYGQDEYGYT
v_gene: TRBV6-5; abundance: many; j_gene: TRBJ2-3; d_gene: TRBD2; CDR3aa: ASSYGLAGGYNADTQY
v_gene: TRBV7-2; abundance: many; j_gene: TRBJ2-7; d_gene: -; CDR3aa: ASSLAGAREQY